One T cell receptor (beta chain) is described in this entry. Its antigen is unidentified. This CDR3 contains 17 residues. CDR1 and CDR2 (germline): MNHGY, SAAAGT. The V end lost 2 bases, the J end lost 0 bases, and 16 bases lay between the germline ends. Sequencing was performed with immunoSEQ multiplex PCR; in TCRdb, only in-frame clones are kept and a portion is missing. Of approximately 3,000 clones listed, roughly 17% are singletons. The record originates from a study of sequential checkpoint blockade in melanoma. Study background: Roughly 22 patients had tumor biopsies before treatment and at week 13. The study, taken as a whole, reports: For nivolumab-first patients, baseline tumor clonality was associated with response.

The treatment: randomized to nivolumab then ipilimumab (arm A) or the reverse (arm B). This chain connects TRBV6-8 to TRBJ1-2; no clear D gene. The sample was tumor tissue (inferred from file names), taken from a patient given nivolumab and ipilimumab in sequence. The receptor comes from a human donor with melanoma. The CDR3, as DNA: TGTGCCAGCAGTTACCTTGGTGAGGGTAGAGCTAACTATGGCTACACCTTC. Its protein product is CASSYLGEGRANYGYTF.